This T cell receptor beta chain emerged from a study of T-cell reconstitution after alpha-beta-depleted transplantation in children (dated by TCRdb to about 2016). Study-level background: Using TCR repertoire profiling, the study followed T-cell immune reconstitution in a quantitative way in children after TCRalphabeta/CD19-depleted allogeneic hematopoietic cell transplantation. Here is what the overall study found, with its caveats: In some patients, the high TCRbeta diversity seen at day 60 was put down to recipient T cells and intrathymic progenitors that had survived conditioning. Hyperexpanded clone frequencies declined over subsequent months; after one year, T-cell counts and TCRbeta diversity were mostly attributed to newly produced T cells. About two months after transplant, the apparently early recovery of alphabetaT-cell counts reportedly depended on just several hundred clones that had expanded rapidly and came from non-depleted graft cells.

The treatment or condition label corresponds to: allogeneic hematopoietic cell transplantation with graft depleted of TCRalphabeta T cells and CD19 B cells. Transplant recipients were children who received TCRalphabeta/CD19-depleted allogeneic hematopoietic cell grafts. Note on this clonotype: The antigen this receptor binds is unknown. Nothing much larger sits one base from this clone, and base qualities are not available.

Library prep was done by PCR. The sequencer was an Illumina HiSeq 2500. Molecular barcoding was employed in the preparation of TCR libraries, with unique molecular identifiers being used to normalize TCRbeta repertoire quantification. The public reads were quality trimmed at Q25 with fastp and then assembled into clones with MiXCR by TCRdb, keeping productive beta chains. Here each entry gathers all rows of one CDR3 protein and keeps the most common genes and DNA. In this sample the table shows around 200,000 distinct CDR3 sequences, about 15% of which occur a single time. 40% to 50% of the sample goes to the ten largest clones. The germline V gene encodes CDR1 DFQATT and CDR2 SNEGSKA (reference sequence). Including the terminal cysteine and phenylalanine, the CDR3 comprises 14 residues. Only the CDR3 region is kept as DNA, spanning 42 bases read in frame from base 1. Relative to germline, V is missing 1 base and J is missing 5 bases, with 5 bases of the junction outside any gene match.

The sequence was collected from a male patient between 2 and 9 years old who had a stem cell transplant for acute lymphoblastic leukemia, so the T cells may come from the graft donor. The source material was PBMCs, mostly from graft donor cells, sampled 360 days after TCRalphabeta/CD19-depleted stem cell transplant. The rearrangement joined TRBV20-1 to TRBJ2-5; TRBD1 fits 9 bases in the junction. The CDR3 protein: CSARGTGVMETQYF. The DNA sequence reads TGCAGTGCTAGAGGGACAGGGGTGATGGAGACCCAGTACTTC.